The clone carrying this TCR beta chain was picked up a small number of times. This record comes from a study of blood T cell repertoires in COVID-19. In the authors' workflow: Reference gene primer amplification gave nucleated cell count estimates. Sequenced by immunoSEQ multiplex PCR; TCRdb stores in-frame clones only, minus some. V, J and clone size were drawn from that table, and D and trimming were deduced from the DNA. The sample lists tens of thousands of clones, roughly four fifths seen once, with approximately 12% in the top ten. V was shortened by 3 bases and J by 4 bases, with 10 bases between the two germline ends. The germline CDR1 and CDR2 sequences are MGHRA and YSYEKL. The CDR3 is 13 residues long. One Seattle source followed patients from active infection through their disease course.

Sequencing was carried out using peripheral blood. The chain joins TRBV4-1 to TRBJ2-7; D gene unclear. This receptor was taken from a man aged 50-59 years with COVID-19, enrolled during active disease. CDR3 amino acids: CASSQRYGYEQYF. CDR3 nucleotide sequence: TGCGCCAGCAGCCAGCGTTATGGTTACGAGCAGTACTTC.